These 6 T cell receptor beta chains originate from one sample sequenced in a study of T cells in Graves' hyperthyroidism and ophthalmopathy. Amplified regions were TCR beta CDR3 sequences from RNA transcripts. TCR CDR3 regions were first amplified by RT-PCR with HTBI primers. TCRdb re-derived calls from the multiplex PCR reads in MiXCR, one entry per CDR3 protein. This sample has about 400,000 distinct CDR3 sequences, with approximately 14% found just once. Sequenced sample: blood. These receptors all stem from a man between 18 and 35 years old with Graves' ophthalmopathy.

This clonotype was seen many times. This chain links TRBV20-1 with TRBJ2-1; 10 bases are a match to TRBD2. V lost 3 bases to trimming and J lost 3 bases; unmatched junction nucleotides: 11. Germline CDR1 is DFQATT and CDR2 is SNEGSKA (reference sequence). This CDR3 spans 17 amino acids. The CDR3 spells CSASTVLAGVGYNEQFF. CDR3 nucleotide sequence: TGCAGTGCTAGTACGGTTCTAGCGGGAGTTGGCTACAATGAGCAGTTCTTC.

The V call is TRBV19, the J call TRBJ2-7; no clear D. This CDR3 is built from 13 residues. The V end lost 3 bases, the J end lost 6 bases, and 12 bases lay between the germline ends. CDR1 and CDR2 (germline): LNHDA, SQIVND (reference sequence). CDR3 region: CASSMGYLAEQYF. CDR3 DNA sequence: TGTGCCAGTAGTATGGGGTACTTAGCCGAGCAGTACTTC.

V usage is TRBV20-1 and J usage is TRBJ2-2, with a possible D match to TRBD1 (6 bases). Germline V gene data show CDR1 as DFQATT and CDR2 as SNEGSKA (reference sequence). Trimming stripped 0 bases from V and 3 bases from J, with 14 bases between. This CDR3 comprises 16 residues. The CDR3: CSARDWQGLDTGELFF. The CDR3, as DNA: TGCAGTGCTAGAGATTGGCAGGGGTTGGACACCGGGGAGCTGTTTTTT.

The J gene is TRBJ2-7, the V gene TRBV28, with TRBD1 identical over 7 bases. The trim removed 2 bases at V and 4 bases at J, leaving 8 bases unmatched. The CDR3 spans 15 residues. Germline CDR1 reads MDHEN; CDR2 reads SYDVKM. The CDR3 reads CASSLIPQGNYEQYF. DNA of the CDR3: TGTGCCAGCAGTTTAATACCACAGGGGAATTACGAGCAGTACTTC.

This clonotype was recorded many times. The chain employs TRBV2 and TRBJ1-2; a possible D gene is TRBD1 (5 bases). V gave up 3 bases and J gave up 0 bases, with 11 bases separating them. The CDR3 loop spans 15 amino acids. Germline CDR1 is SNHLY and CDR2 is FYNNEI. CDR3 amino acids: CASSESAGPNYGYTF. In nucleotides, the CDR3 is TGTGCCAGCAGTGAGTCTGCAGGGCCTAACTATGGCTACACCTTC. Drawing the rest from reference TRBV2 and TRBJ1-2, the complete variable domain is EPEVTQTPSHQVTQMGQEVILRCVPISNHLYFYWYRQILGQKVEFLVSFYNNEISEKSEIFDDQFSVERPDGSNFTLKIRSTKLEDSAMYFCASSESAGPNYGYTFGSGTRLTVV.

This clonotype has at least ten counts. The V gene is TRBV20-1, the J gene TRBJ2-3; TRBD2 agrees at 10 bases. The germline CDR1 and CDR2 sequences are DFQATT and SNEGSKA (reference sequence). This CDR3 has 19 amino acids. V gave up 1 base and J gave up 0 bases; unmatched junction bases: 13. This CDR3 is CSARGLTSGEASSTDTQYF. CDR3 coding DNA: TGCAGTGCTAGAGGCCTTACTAGCGGGGAAGCTTCTAGCACAGATACGCAGTATTTT.